Listed here are 8 T cell receptor beta chains from one sample, sequenced in a study of T cell responses to AZD1222 COVID-19 vaccine. This table comes from immunoSEQ multiplex PCR, and its TCRdb copy is limited to in-frame clones, with some not included. The data contain 150,000 to 200,000 clones, 90% of them singletons. Here the sequenced sample was peripheral blood, taken on day 0 of AZD1222 vaccination. Receptor source: an adult in good health.

As concerns this clone: The germline gene is not matched at one end of the junction; a read error may be the cause. The rearrangement links TRBV6-1 to TRBJ2-7; TRBD1 aligns across 7 bases. Looked up from germline, CDR1 is MNHNS and CDR2 is SASEGT. CDR3 length: 12 residues. In DNA form, the CDR3 reads TGTGCCAGCAGTTCACAGGGGTCGACCACCTTCTTC. Its protein is CASSSQGSTTFF.

J is TRBJ2-4 and V is TRBV12-1; the table assigns TRBD2, which was not confirmed against the DNA. TRBV12-1 is tagged as a pseudogene. The CDR3 is 22 amino acids. The CDR3 nucleotides read TGTGCCAGCAGCTTTGTGGTGAAGGGACGGCGGGTAATAAACCGGAGGGAAAACATTCAGTACTTC. It codes for CASSFVVKGRRVINRRENIQYF.

The rearrangement links TRBV30 to TRBJ1-6; unclear D gene. Deletions cut 4 bases from V and 9 bases from J, with 13 bases between. The CDR3 has 13 amino acids. CDR1 is GTSNPN, CDR2 SVGIG, per germline (reference sequence). DNA of the CDR3: TGTGCCTGGAATACCCTCCTTGGTTCACCCCTCCACTTT. Protein product: CAWNTLLGSPLHF.

V is TRBV12-3 or TRBV12-4 and J is TRBJ1-1; no firm D call. Trimming stripped 0 bases from V and 8 bases from J, with 7 bases between. There are 12 residues in the CDR3. The CDR3 sequence is CASSLARDEAFF. CDR3 nucleotide sequence: TGTGCCAGCAGTTTAGCGCGCGACGAAGCTTTCTTT.

The rearrangement joins TRBV5-5 to TRBJ2-1, with 10 bases lining up with TRBD1. This CDR3 contains 15 residues. The germline V gene has CDR1 SGHKS and CDR2 YYEKEE (reference sequence). V trimming: 4 bases; J trimming: 3 bases; junction bases outside the gene matches: 4. DNA of the CDR3: TGTGCCAGCAGCACCGGGACAGGGGACTACAATGAGCAGTTCTTC. It is translated as CASSTGTGDYNEQFF.

The V and J genes are TRBV2 and TRBJ1-6; D unresolved. CDR1 SNHLY and CDR2 FYNNEI come from the germline V gene. This CDR3 is built from 12 residues. V dropped 3 bases and J dropped 7 bases, with 4 bases sitting between them. The CDR3 DNA is TGTGCCAGCAGTGACAGCAATTCACCCCTCCACTTT. It codes for CASSDSNSPLHF.

This clone has only one observation. The chain links TRBV10-3 to TRBJ2-3; possible D gene TRBD1, 5 bases. Trimming removed 7 bases at V and 0 bases at J, with 11 bases between. This CDR3 has 14 amino acids. Germline assignment: CDR1 ENHRY and CDR2 SYGVKD. The CDR3 region has the DNA TGTGCCATCAAAGGGGCCCCTAGCACAGATACGCAGTATTTT. Its translation: CAIKGAPSTDTQYF.

This clone was counted once. V is TRBV29-1 and J is TRBJ1-1; D ambiguous. This CDR3 has 12 amino acids. Trimming shortened V by 3 bases and J by 11 bases, and 16 bases separated the two germline ends. Germline CDR1 reads SQVTM; CDR2 reads ANQGSEA. This CDR3 is CSVDSDDALAFF. CDR3 nucleotide sequence: TGCAGCGTTGACTCGGACGACGCGTTGGCTTTCTTT.